The clone carrying this TCR beta chain was seen a handful of times. These data come from a study of regulatory T cells in long-lasting Graves disease. Study-level information: Persistent Graves' disease denoted over 5 years of antithyroid drugs plus positive TSH receptor antibodies.

As for time point: persistent/refractory GD, antithyroid drugs over 5 years with positive TRAb. From RNA extracted from PBMCs, the TCR library was made. Patients with Graves' disease were diagnosed by American Thyroid Association guidelines. Patients hailed from an endocrinology department in Xi'an, China. Investigators prepared the TCR beta libraries by applying iRepertoire HTBI primers and Arm-PCR of CDR3 regions. Via MiXCR, TCRdb re-called the multiplex PCR reads, giving one row per CDR3 protein. The table has about half a million distinct CDR3 sequences, roughly 22% seen once. Between the trimmed V and J ends, which lost 1 base and 2 bases, there was a span of 11 bases. Germline V gene sequence: CDR1 SEHNR, CDR2 FQNEAQ (reference sequence). The CDR3 consists of 15 residues.

The rearrangement joins TRBV7-9 to TRBJ1-1; D is possibly TRBD1 (5 bases). The TCR originated in a female donor with Graves disease. Here the sequenced sample was peripheral blood mononuclear cells (PBMCs), taken when the disease was refractory, from a patient treated with antithyroid drugs. CDR3 sequence: CASSLVQGVNTEAFF. The CDR3 DNA reads TGTGCCAGCAGCTTAGTTCAGGGAGTCAACACTGAAGCTTTCTTT.